A single sample gave rise to the 20 T cell receptor beta chains below, sequenced in a study of T cell responses to AZD1222 COVID-19 vaccine. This table comes from immunoSEQ multiplex PCR, and its TCRdb copy is limited to in-frame clones, with some not included. The sample holds about 150,000 clones, approximately 92% seen once. Specimen: peripheral blood, collected on day 0 of AZD1222 vaccination. The receptors come from an adult in good health.

The chain couples TRBV3-1 (or the pseudogene TRBV3-2) to TRBJ1-5; the D gene is possibly TRBD1 (6 bases). The CDR3 has 15 residues. Germline CDR1 is LGHDT and CDR2 is YNNKEL (reference sequence). The V and J ends lost 0 bases and 6 bases respectively, with 12 bases between them. CDR3 in DNA: TGTGCCAGCAGCCAAGACTCACAGGGCGGTCAGCCCCAGCATTTT. Its protein product is CASSQDSQGGQPQHF.

The chain employs TRBV4-1 and TRBJ2-7; unclear D gene. Germline CDR1 and CDR2: MGHRA and YSYEKL. CDR3 length: 11 residues. V was pared by 1 base and J by 9 bases, with 7 bases between. CDR3 nucleotide sequence: TGCGCCAGCAGCCAAGGGGGATCGCAGTACTTC. Translation gives CASSQGGSQYF.

This chain connects TRBV10-3 to TRBJ1-5; TRBD1 matches 10 bases. Germline trimming cut 6 bases from V and 10 bases from J; bases unmatched to any gene: 15. Germline V gives CDR1 ENHRY, CDR2 SYGVKD. There are 16 residues in the CDR3. The CDR3 protein is CAISPSRPGQGSPQHF. Here the CDR3 DNA reads TGTGCCATCAGCCCATCTCGTCCGGGACAGGGGTCCCCCCAGCATTTT.

The chain recombines TRBV5-4 with TRBJ2-1; 11 bases map to TRBD2. The V and J ends lost 7 bases and 7 bases, in that order; junction bases with no gene match: 7. CDR3 length: 14 residues. CDR1 is SGHNT, CDR2 YYREEE, per germline (reference sequence). As DNA, the CDR3 is TGTGCCAGCCGCCTACTAGCGGGAGAAAATGAGCAGTTCTTC. Translated, it gives CASRLLAGENEQFF.

V usage is TRBV19 and J usage is TRBJ2-7; 9 nucleotides match TRBD2. The CDR3 has 13 residues. The trim removed 3 bases at V and 5 bases at J, leaving 2 bases unmatched. Germline lookup yields CDR1 LNHDA and CDR2 SQIVND (reference sequence). CDR3: CASSIGLANEQYF. The CDR3 nucleotides read TGTGCCAGTAGTATTGGACTAGCGAACGAGCAGTACTTC.

V is TRBV18 and J is TRBJ2-7, with D unresolved. CDR1 KGHSH and CDR2 LQKENI come from the germline V gene. Between the trimmed V and J ends, which lost 5 bases and 0 bases, there was a span of 5 bases. This CDR3 is built from 12 residues. This CDR3 is CASSASSYEQYF. CDR3 bases: TGTGCCAGCTCAGCGAGCTCCTACGAGCAGTACTTC.

The CDR3 DNA reads TGTGCCATCAGTGAGACTAGCGGGAGATCCGGAAACGAGCAGTACTTC. As protein: CAISETSGRSGNEQYF. This chain links TRBV10-3 with TRBJ2-7, with TRBD2 matching over 11 bases. The V and J ends lost 2 bases and 5 bases, in that order; junction bases with no gene match: 8. The CDR3 length is 16 residues. CDR1 is ENHRY, CDR2 SYGVKD, per germline.

The chain employs TRBV20-1 and TRBJ2-1, with D tentatively TRBD2 (6 bases). Germline values: CDR1 DFQATT, CDR2 SNEGSKA (reference sequence). The CDR3 has 14 residues. V was trimmed by 3 bases and J by 6 bases, leaving 15 bases between them. The CDR3 loop is CSASTGRLFNEQFF. For the CDR3, the DNA is TGCAGTGCTAGTACGGGGAGGCTGTTCAATGAGCAGTTCTTC.

The rearrangement links TRBV19 to TRBJ1-4; tentatively, D is TRBD1 (5 bases). The CDR3 runs 12 residues. Germline V gene lookup returns CDR1 LNHDA and CDR2 SQIVND (reference sequence). V lost 6 bases and J 8 bases, leaving 10 bases between the germline ends. The CDR3 coding sequence is TGTGCCAGTAGCAGGGCGGAAGAAAAACTGTTTTTT. The encoded protein is CASSRAEEKLFF.

The V gene is TRBV6-5, the J gene TRBJ1-2; unclear D gene. Germline V CDR1 and CDR2: MNHEY, SVGAGI. CDR3 length: 11 residues. Trimming took off 6 bases at V and 4 bases at J, with 6 bases between the two ends. The CDR3 bases are TGTGCCAGCAGGAAGGGCTATGGCTACACCTTC. Protein product: CASRKGYGYTF.

The V and J genes are TRBV6-5 and TRBJ2-2; 9 bases line up with TRBD1. Germline V gene data show CDR1 as MNHEY and CDR2 as SVGAGI. The CDR3 covers 15 residues. J gave up 3 bases and V 4 bases, and 3 bases lay outside the gene matches. DNA for the CDR3: TGTGCCAGCAGTTGGACAGGGGACTACACCGGGGAGCTGTTTTTT. Encoded protein: CASSWTGDYTGELFF.

The rearrangement uses TRBV6-5 and TRBJ1-5; D is unclear. V lost 7 bases, J lost 7 bases, and 11 bases lay in between. Germline assignment: CDR1 MNHEY and CDR2 SVGAGI. The CDR3 has 12 amino acids. CDR3 in DNA: TGTGCCAGCAACCAGCCGGGCCAGCCCCAGCATTTT. Its translation: CASNQPGQPQHF.

The gene calls are TRBV5-1 and TRBJ2-6; no clear D gene. This CDR3 spans 14 amino acids. The ends were cut back, 0 bases at V and 3 bases at J, with 4 bases in the middle. CDR1 is SGHRS and CDR2 is YFSETQ in the germline V gene. The CDR3 reads CASSLVDGANVLTF. Here the CDR3 DNA reads TGCGCCAGCAGCTTGGTAGATGGGGCCAACGTCCTGACTTTC.

On this clone itself: Other DNA sequences from this sample encode an identical CDR3 as well. This chain joins TRBV7-2 and TRBJ2-7; 9 nucleotides line up with TRBD1. The ends lost 3 bases at V and 3 bases at J; junction bases unmatched: 3. Germline V CDR1 and CDR2: SGHTA, FQGNSA. This CDR3 has 14 amino acids. Written as DNA, the CDR3 is TGTGCCAGCAGCTTGTTGGGACAGGGCTACGAGCAGTACTTC. Its protein product is CASSLLGQGYEQYF.

V and J are TRBV7-9 and TRBJ2-3; 11 bases are shared with TRBD1. The germline V gene has CDR1 SEHNR and CDR2 FQNEAQ (reference sequence). Losses at the gene ends were 4 bases for V and 3 bases for J; bases not matched to a gene: 6. The CDR3 runs 16 residues. The CDR3 here is CASSWAGTGGTDTQYF. The CDR3, as DNA: TGTGCCAGCAGCTGGGCCGGGACAGGGGGGACAGATACGCAGTATTTT.

The chain uses TRBV6-5 and TRBJ2-2; no clear D gene. Per the germline V gene, CDR1 is MNHEY and CDR2 is SVGAGI. The CDR3 runs 12 residues. Trimming took 6 bases from V and 6 from J, leaving 8 bases between them. This CDR3 is CASSRSSGELFF. In nucleotides, the CDR3 is TGTGCCAGCAGCCGGTCGTCCGGGGAGCTGTTTTTT.

V gene TRBV7-9 combines with J gene TRBJ1-4, with D hard to call. V was cut by 5 bases and J by 4 bases, with 14 bases left in between. The CDR3 totals 15 residues. The germline gives CDR1 SEHNR, CDR2 FQNEAQ (reference sequence). CDR3 in amino acids: CASSPGNSINEKLFF. In DNA form, the CDR3 reads TGTGCCAGCAGCCCCGGAAACAGTATTAATGAAAAACTGTTTTTT.

The chain is built from TRBV19 and TRBJ2-1, with D possibly being TRBD1 or TRBD2 (6 bases each). Germline CDR1 is LNHDA and CDR2 is SQIVND (reference sequence). CDR3 length: 16 amino acids. The V gene lost 5 bases and the J gene lost 6 bases, with 20 bases spanning the gap. The CDR3 loop is CASSQAWGARSNEQFF. CDR3 DNA sequence: TGTGCCAGTAGTCAAGCCTGGGGGGCACGTTCCAATGAGCAGTTCTTC.

The V call is TRBV6-2 or TRBV6-3, the J call TRBJ2-7, with D possibly TRBD1 on 5 matching bases. From germline, CDR1 is MNHEY and CDR2 SVGEGT. This CDR3 has 12 amino acids. V gave up 5 bases and J gave up 5 bases, with 10 bases separating them. The CDR3 region is CASSTDSDEQYF. As DNA, the CDR3 is TGTGCCAGCAGTACAGACAGCGACGAGCAGTACTTC.

Here the CDR3 DNA reads TGCGCCAGCAGCTACGCCGGGACAGAGTGGGAAAAACTGTTTTTT. The encoded protein is CASSYAGTEWEKLFF. This sequence joins TRBV5-1 and TRBJ1-4, with 7 bases fitting TRBD1. The CDR3 is made up of 15 amino acids. CDR1 is SGHRS, CDR2 YFSETQ, per germline. V lost 3 bases to trimming and J lost 8 bases; unmatched junction nucleotides: 10.